Sequencing of this T cell receptor beta chain was carried out in a study of lymphopenia after photon versus proton radiotherapy. General study points: Relative stability marked proton patients; photon patients lost diversity and naive cells. After lymphocyte nadir, photon-treated repertoires showed oligoclonal expansion, especially CD8+ Temra. Only patients who died were analyzed for survival; proton advantage is unproven.

Assay: immunoSEQ multiplex PCR; the TCRdb copy retains only in-frame clones and omits some. The table records around 31,000 clones, 85% to 90% of them present only once. Looked up from germline, CDR1 is SGHAT and CDR2 is FQDESV (reference sequence). V dropped 1 base and J dropped 1; count of bases not matched to a gene: 2. The CDR3 is 15 residues long. Remarks on this clone: The antigen remains unidentified.

The sequence was obtained from an older woman with pancreatic cancer. Some clones in this sample may be carry-over from other donors' samples. The sample in question was peripheral blood, obtained from a patient treated with proton-based radiotherapy. The chain uses TRBV11-1 and TRBJ2-7, with 9 positions matching TRBD2. CDR3 loop: CASSLVAGASYEQYF. The CDR3 DNA sequence: TGTGCCAGCAGCTTAGTAGCGGGAGCTTCCTACGAGCAGTACTTC.